The T cell receptor (beta chain) under discussion was sequenced for a study of tumor and adjacent non-tumor tissue in lung cancer. About the research overall: The cohort had around twelve adenocarcinoma, a couple of squamous cell and 1 small cell patients. Study conclusions and caveats: Tumor tissue had significantly higher TCR diversity than normal lung.

No cell sorting was done before RNA was extracted from the tissue. The normal lung tissue was taken more than 3 cm from the tumor edge. Concerning this clonotype: Its antigen is currently unknown.

CDR1 is SSHAT, CDR2 FNYEAQ, per germline (reference sequence). CDR3 size: 15 residues. A modified ARM-PCR protocol with three rounds of nested PCR amplified TCRbeta. Each CDR3 protein is one row after TCRdb ran MiXCR on the multiplex PCR reads. Here the sample spans 60,000 to 85,000 distinct CDR3 sequences, less than 85% being singletons. The specimen sequenced was distant non-tumor lung tissue. This chain links TRBV7-7 with TRBJ2-5, with D unresolved. The sequence derives from a man in his 70s with non-small cell lung cancer. The CDR3 loop reads CASSFAKFSRETQYF. The DNA for the CDR3 is TGTGCTAGTAGTTTCGCCAAGTTCAGTCGAGAGACCCAGTACTTC.